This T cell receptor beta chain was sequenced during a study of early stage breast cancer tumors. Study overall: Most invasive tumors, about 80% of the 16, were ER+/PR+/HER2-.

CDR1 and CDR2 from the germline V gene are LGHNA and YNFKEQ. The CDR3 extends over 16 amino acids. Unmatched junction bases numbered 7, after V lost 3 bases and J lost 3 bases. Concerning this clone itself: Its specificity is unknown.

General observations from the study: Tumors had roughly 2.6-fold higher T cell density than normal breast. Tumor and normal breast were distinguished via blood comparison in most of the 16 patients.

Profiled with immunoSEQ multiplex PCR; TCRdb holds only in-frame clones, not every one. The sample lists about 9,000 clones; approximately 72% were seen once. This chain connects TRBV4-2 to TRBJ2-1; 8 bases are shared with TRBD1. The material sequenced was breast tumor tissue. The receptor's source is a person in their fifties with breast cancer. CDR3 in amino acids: CASSHEQGDVYNEQFF. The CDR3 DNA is TGTGCCAGCAGCCATGAACAGGGGGACGTCTACAATGAGCAGTTCTTC.